What follows are 24 T cell receptor beta chains derived from one specimen sequenced in a study of OX40 agonist ivuxolimab in advanced cancers. Sequencing used immunoSEQ multiplex PCR; TCRdb keeps in-frame clones, though not all of them. This table has about 19,000 clones, around 68% appearing once. The source was CD4+ or CD8+ T cells sorted from blood, collected in a trial of the OX40 agonist ivuxolimab. These receptors originate from an adult with an advanced solid tumor such as melanoma, head and neck, liver or kidney cancer.

V is TRBV28 and J is TRBJ1-4; D might be TRBD1 (6 bases). Trimming cost V 5 bases and J 8 bases, with 24 bases left between them. The CDR3 consists of 17 residues. The germline CDR1 and CDR2 sequences are MDHEN and SYDVKM. The CDR3 sequence is CASSPWRGPGAGEKLFF. The CDR3, as DNA: TGTGCCAGCAGTCCGTGGAGAGGCCCGGGGGCGGGAGAAAAACTGTTTTTT.

The chain recombines TRBV7-8 with TRBJ2-3; 8 bases map to TRBD2. Germline V gene lookup returns CDR1 SGHVS and CDR2 FQNEAQ. The CDR3 has 14 amino acids. The V gene end was trimmed by 1 base and the J gene end by 4 bases; junction bases not matched to a gene: 1. CDR3 loop: CASSLGLASDTQYF. The CDR3, as DNA: TGTGCCAGCAGCTTAGGACTAGCGTCAGATACGCAGTATTTT.

CDR3 coding DNA: TGTGCCAGCAGTTTACCCCTCAGGGGATGGAATTCACCCCTCCACTTT. Its protein is CASSLPLRGWNSPLHF. The rearrangement joins TRBV28 to TRBJ1-6; TRBD1 is a possible D gene (6 bases). Per the germline V gene, CDR1 is MDHEN and CDR2 is SYDVKM. V lost 2 bases and J 7 bases, leaving 15 bases between the germline ends. There are 16 residues in the CDR3.

This chain joins TRBV5-6 and TRBJ2-3; 7 nucleotides match TRBD2. The V gene's germline CDR1 is SGHDT and CDR2 YYEEEE. The CDR3 is 16 residues long. The J segment lost 0 bases and the V segment lost 0 bases, leaving 4 bases of the junction unmatched. The CDR3 bases are TGTGCCAGCAGCTTGGCACTAGCGAGTAGCACAGATACGCAGTATTTT. This codes for CASSLALASSTDTQYF.

This clone was recorded only once. The chain joins TRBV7-8 to TRBJ2-5, with D perhaps matching TRBD2 (5 bases). Germline V gives CDR1 SGHVS, CDR2 FQNEAQ. The V end lost 3 bases, the J end lost 2 bases, and 10 bases lay between the germline ends. This CDR3 has 14 residues. CDR3 region: CASSLEDGQETQYF. The CDR3 bases are TGTGCCAGCAGCTTGGAGGACGGGCAAGAGACCCAGTACTTC.

This sequence joins TRBV7-6 and TRBJ2-7; D is possibly TRBD1 (5 bases). This CDR3 contains 13 residues. Deletions cut 4 bases from V and 5 bases from J, with 12 bases between. Germline CDR1 SGHVS, CDR2 FNYEAQ. The CDR3 here is CASSSGAGNEQYF. The CDR3, as DNA: TGTGCCAGCAGCTCTGGGGCTGGGAACGAGCAGTACTTC.

The CDR3 reads CASSDGLNEQFF. CDR3 DNA: TGTGCCAGCAGTGACGGACTCAATGAGCAGTTCTTC. The gene calls are TRBV6-4 and TRBJ2-1; possible D gene TRBD2, 5 bases. V was clipped by 2 bases and J by 6 bases, with 5 bases between them. The CDR3 contains 12 residues. From germline, CDR1 is MRHNA and CDR2 SNTAGT.

This clone was found once. The gene calls are TRBV15 and TRBJ1-2; D ambiguous. V was trimmed by 0 bases and J by 4 bases, leaving 9 bases between them. Germline V gene sequence: CDR1 LNHNV, CDR2 YYDKDF (reference sequence). The CDR3 extends over 14 amino acids. CDR3 sequence reads: CATSRDATAYGYTF. The CDR3 DNA reads as TGTGCCACCAGCAGAGATGCCACAGCCTATGGCTACACCTTC.

V is TRBV29-1 and J is TRBJ2-1, with a possible D match to TRBD2 (7 bases). Germline V CDR1 and CDR2: SQVTM, ANQGSEA. Trimming stripped 6 bases from V and 10 bases from J, with 10 bases between. The CDR3 covers 10 residues. Here the CDR3 DNA reads TGCAGCGTGGAGGGGGGGGAGCAGTTCTTC. This gives the protein CSVEGGEQFF.

V gene TRBV28 combines with J gene TRBJ1-2; no definite D call. V lost 8 bases, J lost 2 bases, and 9 bases lay in between. Germline CDR1 and CDR2: MDHEN and SYDVKM. CDR3 length equals 12 residues. The CDR3, as DNA: TGTGCCAGCGACGGGCCAAACTATGGCTACACCTTC. It is translated as CASDGPNYGYTF.

This CDR3 is CASAWDSIYEQYF. The DNA for the CDR3 is TGTGCCAGCGCGTGGGACAGTATCTACGAGCAGTACTTC. The rearrangement uses TRBV6-6 and TRBJ2-7; TRBD1 aligns across 7 bases. From germline, CDR1 is MNHNY and CDR2 SVGAGI (reference sequence). Trimming took 8 bases from V and 3 from J; bases not matched to a gene: 7. The CDR3 consists of 13 residues.

The chain uses TRBV11-1 and TRBJ1-1; D call uncertain. The germline CDR1 and CDR2 sequences are SGHAT and FQDESV (reference sequence). The CDR3 length is 15 residues. V was shortened by 3 bases and J by 2 bases, with 13 bases between the two germline ends. For the CDR3, the DNA is TGTGCCAGCAGCTTTGGGGATCAGGCTAACACTGAAGCTTTCTTT. Translation gives CASSFGDQANTEAFF.

This chain links TRBV27 with TRBJ2-7; D not resolved. This CDR3 spans 13 amino acids. Germline CDR1 is MNHEY and CDR2 is SMNVEV (reference sequence). V was trimmed by 5 bases and J by 1 base, leaving 9 bases between them. This CDR3 reads CASSNGVSYEQYF. In DNA form, the CDR3 reads TGTGCCAGCAGTAATGGGGTATCCTACGAGCAGTACTTC.

As concerns this clone: Mismatch with germline at one junction end may stem from a read error. The chain joins TRBV7-9 to TRBJ1-6, with D perhaps matching TRBD1 (5 bases). CDR3 length: 15 residues. Germline values: CDR1 SEHNR, CDR2 FQNEAQ (reference sequence). CDR3 nucleotide sequence: TGCGCCAGCAGCCAAGACAGCTCCTATAATTCACCCCTCCACTTT. Its translation: CASSQDSSYNSPLHF.

This clone was counted only a few times. V gene TRBV7-2 combines with J gene TRBJ2-1, with 9 bases aligning to TRBD1. CDR1 and CDR2 (germline): SGHTA, FQGNSA. After removal of 5 bases from V and 0 bases from J, the junction contained 2 bases not matched to a gene. This CDR3 contains 15 residues. CDR3 loop: CASSRTGVSYNEQFF. The CDR3 DNA reads as TGTGCCAGCAGCCGGACAGGGGTCTCCTACAATGAGCAGTTCTTC.

The CDR3 nucleotides are TGCAGCGTTGAAGATCCGGGCTTGGCCTCCTCTGGAAACACCATATATTTT. This codes for CSVEDPGLASSGNTIYF. This sequence joins TRBV29-1 and TRBJ1-3, with D unresolved. There are 17 residues in the CDR3. Trimming removed 0 bases from V and 0 bases from J, with 15 bases in between. CDR1 SQVTM and CDR2 ANQGSEA come from the germline V gene.

The J gene is TRBJ2-5, the V gene TRBV6-1, with TRBD2 as a possible D gene (6 bases). Germline CDR1 MNHNS, CDR2 SASEGT. This CDR3 spans 17 amino acids. Trimming took off 1 base at V and 3 bases at J, with 18 bases between the two ends. CDR3 region: CASSEGWEAVGKETQYF. As DNA, the CDR3 is TGTGCCAGCAGTGAAGGCTGGGAGGCCGTCGGGAAAGAGACCCAGTACTTC.

The CDR3 spells CASTEWTSGYEQYF. The DNA for the CDR3 is TGTGCCAGCACTGAGTGGACTAGCGGATACGAGCAGTACTTC. The chain is built from TRBV6-6 and TRBJ2-7, with 10 bases fitting TRBD2. Germline assignment: CDR1 MNHNY and CDR2 SVGAGI (reference sequence). The CDR3 is 14 amino acids. Unmatched junction bases numbered 7, after V lost 7 bases and J lost 4 bases.

V gene TRBV5-4 combines with J gene TRBJ1-4; D call uncertain. Trimming left V 3 bases short and J 7 bases short, with 16 bases between. CDR3 length: 15 residues. Looked up from germline, CDR1 is SGHNT and CDR2 is YYREEE (reference sequence). The CDR3 DNA sequence: TGTGCCAGCAGCTACCAGACCGCCCCGGGTGAAAAACTGTTTTTT. This encodes CASSYQTAPGEKLFF. Based on the CDR3 plus reference TRBV5-4 and TRBJ1-4, the full variable domain is ETGVTQSPTHLIKTRGQQVTLRCSSQSGHNTVSWYQQALGQGPQFIFQYYREEENGRGNFPPRFSGLQFPNYSSELNVNALELDDSALYLCASSYQTAPGEKLFFGSGTQLSVL.

For this clone: This sample also contains other DNA sequences that code for the same CDR3. The chain uses TRBV5-6 and TRBJ2-7; D is undetermined. Trimming left V 0 bases short and J 0 bases short, with 7 bases between. From germline, CDR1 is SGHDT and CDR2 YYEEEE. The CDR3 runs 14 residues. The CDR3 sequence is CASSLGGSSYEQYF. In DNA, the CDR3 is TGTGCCAGCAGCTTGGGCGGTAGCTCCTACGAGCAGTACTTC.

The chain is built from TRBV13 and TRBJ1-1, with D hard to call. V lost 0 bases to trimming and J lost 2 bases, with 10 bases between them. The CDR3 has 15 residues. CDR1 is PRHDT, CDR2 FYEKMQ, per germline (reference sequence). CDR3 in DNA: TGTGCCAGCAGCTTAGGGGGAGCTTTAAACACTGAAGCTTTCTTT. Residues: CASSLGGALNTEAFF.

The rearrangement uses TRBV19 and TRBJ1-3; no reliable D call. Germline V gene lookup returns CDR1 LNHDA and CDR2 SQIVND (reference sequence). The CDR3 is 13 amino acids. Trimming removed 5 bases from V and 3 bases from J, with 8 bases in between. The CDR3 DNA is TGTGCCAGTAGTCGAAGCAGTGGAAACACCATATATTTT. Its protein is CASSRSSGNTIYF.

The chain recombines TRBV28 with TRBJ1-5; tentatively, D is TRBD1 (5 bases). This CDR3 comprises 14 residues. V lost 7 bases to trimming and J lost 3 bases, with 13 bases between them. The V gene's germline CDR1 is MDHEN and CDR2 SYDVKM. The CDR3 spells CASIAQVFNQPQHF. The CDR3 DNA reads as TGTGCCAGCATTGCACAGGTATTCAATCAGCCCCAGCATTTT.

CDR3: CASSFGTGASTEAFF. Here the CDR3 DNA reads TGTGCCAGCAGCTTCGGGACAGGGGCTTCCACTGAAGCTTTCTTT. J is TRBJ1-1 and V is TRBV5-8; 10 nucleotides match TRBD1. This CDR3 spans 15 amino acids. Germline V CDR1 and CDR2: SGHTS, YDEGEE. Trimming at V came to 2 bases and at J to 4 bases, leaving 5 bases not matched to a gene.